The source of this T cell receptor beta chain is a study of shared clonotypes between healthy human individuals. The data were produced by immunoSEQ multiplex PCR, yet TCRdb's version contains in-frame clones alone and is incomplete. Of over 1.4 million clones listed, roughly 96% are singletons. This clone has just a few counts. Antigen: not known. Notes on the study in general: An anticipated effect of sequencing depth on clonotype sharing among donors was recognized.

The study drew all its donors from Caucasian adults living in Nashville, Tennessee. V lost 7 bases, J lost 6 bases, and 13 bases stayed unmatched. CDR1 is SGHRS, CDR2 YFSETQ, per germline. The CDR3 runs to 16 residues. The chain carries TRBV5-1 and TRBJ2-2, with 9 positions matching TRBD1. The TCR sequence derives from a man younger than 40 in good health. Sequences were obtained from naive CD4+ T cells sorted from blood. Specified subset: CD45RA+ positively selected. CDR3 bases: TGCGCCAGCCGGAGACCGGGACAGGGTCCCTCCGGGGAGCTGTTTTTT. Translating it yields CASRRPGQGPSGELFF.